The 13 T cell receptor beta chains below all came from one sample that was sequenced in a study of cytomegalovirus exposure and HLA in healthy donors. PCR employed 60 Vbeta and 13 Jbeta primers. This table comes from immunoSEQ multiplex PCR, and its TCRdb copy is limited to in-frame clones, with some not included. The sample lists more than 150,000 clones, over 70% occurring once. Sequenced sample: PBMCs. Receptor source: a woman in her forties or fifties in good health and CMV-seropositive.

Written as DNA, the CDR3 is TGTGCCAGCAGCCAGGAAAATTCACCCCTCCACTTT. Its translation: CASSQENSPLHF. The J gene is TRBJ1-6, the V gene TRBV5-4, with D unclear. CDR1 is SGHNT and CDR2 is YYREEE in the germline V gene (reference sequence). The CDR3 length is 12 residues. Trimming left V 4 bases short and J 7 bases short, with 6 bases between.

The chain couples TRBV10-3 to TRBJ1-1; 8 nucleotides match TRBD1. Germline CDR1 is ENHRY and CDR2 is SYGVKD. The CDR3 consists of 14 residues. V dropped 10 bases and J dropped 0; count of bases not matched to a gene: 7. The CDR3: CATTTGVVNTEAFF. CDR3 sequence (DNA): TGTGCCACTACGACAGGGGTGGTGAACACTGAAGCTTTCTTT.

This clone has just one count. The V call is TRBV7-9, the J call TRBJ1-1, with TRBD1 matching 8 bases. The CDR3 has 15 residues. The ends lost 5 bases at V and 0 bases at J; junction bases unmatched: 5. In germline, CDR1 is SEHNR, CDR2 FQNEAQ (reference sequence). The CDR3, as DNA: TGTGCCAGCAGCCCGAGGGACAGGTTGAACACTGAAGCTTTCTTT. Protein: CASSPRDRLNTEAFF.

V usage is TRBV19 and J usage is TRBJ2-7, with 9 bases lining up with TRBD1. V was clipped by 0 bases and J by 4 bases; unmatched bases: 4. This CDR3 spans 15 amino acids. Germline CDR1 and CDR2: LNHDA and SQIVND (reference sequence). The CDR3 bases are TGTGCCAGTAGTATAGATACAGGGGGCAGGTACGAGCAGTACTTC. Encoded protein: CASSIDTGGRYEQYF.

The chain employs TRBV6-5 and TRBJ2-7, with D tentatively TRBD1 (6 bases). The germline V gene has CDR1 MNHEY and CDR2 SVGAGI. The CDR3 extends over 13 amino acids. Trimming cost V 6 bases and J 7 bases, with 16 bases left between them. CDR3: CASSQTGLREQYF. The CDR3 DNA sequence: TGTGCCAGCAGCCAAACAGGGTTAAGGGAGCAGTACTTC.

This clone was seen more than once but under ten times. This chain links TRBV9 with TRBJ2-1; 9 bases are shared with TRBD2. Trimming at V came to 4 bases and at J to 5 bases, leaving 10 bases not matched to a gene. Germline V gene lookup returns CDR1 SGDLS and CDR2 YYNGEE. CDR3 length: 16 amino acids. The CDR3 region has the DNA TGTGCCAGCAGCCGAGCGCTAGCGGGGCGGAACAATGAGCAGTTCTTC. Translation: CASSRALAGRNNEQFF.

This rearrangement joins TRBV6-1 to TRBJ2-1, with TRBD1 matching over 7 bases. This CDR3 is built from 14 residues. V was pared by 6 bases and J by 1 base, with 3 bases of the junction left unmatched. Looked up from germline, CDR1 is MNHNS and CDR2 is SASEGT. This chain's CDR3 is CASRTGDSYNEQFF. The CDR3 DNA sequence: TGTGCCAGCAGAACAGGGGATTCCTACAATGAGCAGTTCTTC.

The chain recombines TRBV2 with TRBJ1-3; 9 nucleotides align to TRBD1. Germline V CDR1 and CDR2: SNHLY, FYNNEI. V dropped 7 bases and J dropped 4; count of bases not matched to a gene: 8. CDR3 size: 15 residues. The CDR3 sequence: CASKIQGAGGNTIYF. CDR3 sequence (DNA): TGTGCCAGCAAGATACAGGGGGCAGGAGGAAACACCATATATTTT.

A single count supports this clone. The rearrangement links TRBV6-6 to TRBJ2-7; a possible D gene is TRBD2 (5 bases). V was clipped by 2 bases and J by 3 bases, with 11 bases between them. CDR3 length: 14 residues. The V gene's germline CDR1 is MNHNY and CDR2 SVGAGI (reference sequence). CDR3 region: CASSYTGFLYEQYF. The CDR3 coding sequence is TGTGCCAGCAGTTACACGGGATTCCTCTACGAGCAGTACTTC.

The DNA of the CDR3 is TGTGCCAGCAGCCGGGACAGGGATTCGGAGCAGTTCTTC. Its protein product is CASSRDRDSEQFF. The J gene is TRBJ2-1, the V gene TRBV6-1; 9 bases line up with TRBD1. The CDR3 is 13 residues long. V lost 6 bases to trimming and J lost 10 bases; unmatched junction nucleotides: 7. Germline V gene lookup returns CDR1 MNHNS and CDR2 SASEGT.

The chain links TRBV9 to TRBJ1-3; the D is unclear. Trimming took 0 bases from V and 1 from J, leaving 8 bases between them. Germline values: CDR1 SGDLS, CDR2 YYNGEE. This CDR3 is built from 15 residues. CDR3 DNA sequence: TGTGCCAGCAGCGTAGGGTACAATTCTGGAAACACCATATATTTT. Its protein is CASSVGYNSGNTIYF.

The chain employs TRBV30 and TRBJ2-1, with D uncertain. Germline V gene sequence: CDR1 GTSNPN, CDR2 SVGIG (reference sequence). This CDR3 region has 13 residues. Trimming took 3 bases from V and 6 from J, leaving 12 bases between them. CDR3 region: CAWRAGSGNEQFF. The CDR3 nucleotides are TGTGCCTGGAGAGCCGGGTCTGGCAATGAGCAGTTCTTC.

As regards this clone: Other nucleotide sequences in the sample specify the same CDR3. The rearrangement links TRBV7-2 to TRBJ2-3; the match to TRBD2 covers 9 bases. The CDR3 consists of 15 residues. With V trimmed by 4 bases and J by 3 bases, 5 bases remained unmatched. The germline V gene has CDR1 SGHTA and CDR2 FQGNSA. The chain's CDR3 is CASSSSSGKTDTQYF. The CDR3 DNA reads TGTGCCAGCAGCTCTTCTAGCGGGAAGACAGATACGCAGTATTTT.